The entry below gives a single T cell receptor beta chain sequence along with its context. There are 11 residues in the CDR3. Trimming took 9 bases from V and 5 from J, leaving 10 bases between them. Germline CDR1 MNHEY, CDR2 SVGAGI. The study sequenced TCR beta in blood CD8+ and CD4+ T cells. Patients with Susac syndrome met diagnostic criteria defined recently for definite or probable disease. With random hexamers, roughly 0.5 to 1 ug RNA was reverse transcribed. immunoSEQ multiplex PCR amplified TCR beta CDR3 across 54 Vbeta, 13 Jbeta. TCRdb reprocessed the immunoSEQ multiplex PCR reads with MiXCR, giving one entry per CDR3 protein. The table records approximately 190,000 distinct CDR3 sequences, about 95% of them present only once. The data originate from a study of CD8 T cells in Susac syndrome. Background on the study: At blood draw, Susac syndrome patients were therapy-naive, on corticosteroids, or on intravenous immunoglobulin alone.

The chain recombines TRBV6-5 with TRBJ2-5; no clear D. The sample comprised CD8+ T cells from PBMCs. The origin of this receptor is a human donor with Susac syndrome. CDR3 DNA sequence: TGTGCCAGTACCAAAGCGGAGACCCAGTACTTC. It is translated as CASTKAETQYF.